The next 22 T cell receptor beta chains were all read from a single sample in a study of cytomegalovirus exposure and HLA in healthy donors (dated by TCRdb to the late 2010s). Receptor amplification or capture employed the immunoSEQ multiplex PCR assay. The multiplex PCR relied on a mix of 60 forward primers for TCR Vbeta segments and 13 reverse primers for TCR Jbeta segments. TCRdb provides this immuneACCESS table in a form limited to in-frame rearrangements. Some clones are lacking; in checked studies, under half of them reflect an unresolved V gene, and why the rest are absent is not known. Recorded for this sample are about 130,000 clones; over 75% of them occurred a single time. The leading ten clones occupy more than 0.95% of the sample. The sequenced sample consisted of PBMCs. These receptors came from a man in his forties or fifties in good health and CMV-seronegative.

J is TRBJ2-2 and V is TRBV10-3, with D tentatively TRBD2 (6 bases). Germline-derived CDR1 and CDR2 are ENHRY and SYGVKD. With 8 bases removed from V and 1 base from J, the gap between germline ends came to 8 bases. CDR3 length: 13 residues. The CDR3 DNA reads as TGTGCCATCGGGCGGGAGAACACCGGGGAGCTGTTTTTT. Translated: CAIGRENTGELFF.

CDR3 amino acids: CASSLPRLAEWFYEQYF. In DNA, the CDR3 is TGTGCCAGCAGCTTACCCCGACTAGCCGAATGGTTTTACGAGCAGTACTTC. V is TRBV7-3 and J is TRBJ2-7; 7 bases map to TRBD2. V dropped 2 bases and J dropped 4; count of bases not matched to a gene: 14. Germline V gene sequence: CDR1 SGHTA, CDR2 FQGTGA. This CDR3 contains 17 residues.

This clone is a singleton in its sample. V and J are TRBV4-2 and TRBJ2-2, with 10 bases identical to TRBD2. J gave up 1 base and V 0 bases, and 2 bases lay outside the gene matches. This CDR3 region has 17 residues. In germline, CDR1 is LGHNA, CDR2 YNFKEQ. In DNA form, the CDR3 reads TGTGCCAGCAGCCAAGAAGCTAGCGGGGGGAACACCGGGGAGCTGTTTTTT. Its protein is CASSQEASGGNTGELFF.

The chain links TRBV28 to TRBJ1-2; no clear D. The V end lost 3 bases, the J end lost 4 bases, and 15 bases lay between the germline ends. CDR1 is MDHEN and CDR2 is SYDVKM in the germline V gene. The CDR3 is made up of 15 amino acids. DNA for the CDR3: TGTGCCAGCAGTTTGCGTCCAGGAGCGGGCTATGGCTACACCTTC. Its protein product is CASSLRPGAGYGYTF.

This clone was seen more than once but under ten times. The chain employs TRBV25-1 and TRBJ1-4, with TRBD1 matching over 8 bases. Trimming at V came to 3 bases and at J to 5 bases, leaving 5 bases not matched to a gene. The CDR3 is 15 amino acids. CDR1 is MGHDK, CDR2 SYGVNS, per germline. The CDR3, as DNA: TGTGCCAGCAGTGACCACAGGGGGTTAAATGAAAAACTGTTTTTT. Amino acids: CASSDHRGLNEKLFF.

The chain is built from TRBV2 and TRBJ2-1, with 8 positions matching TRBD2. This CDR3 comprises 16 residues. In germline, CDR1 is SNHLY, CDR2 FYNNEI. V lost 6 bases to trimming and J lost 0 bases; unmatched junction nucleotides: 7. The CDR3, as DNA: TGTGCCAGCAGAGGTAGCGGGATTAGCTCCTACAATGAGCAGTTCTTC. This translates into CASRGSGISSYNEQFF.

This clone was recorded once. This chain uses TRBV15 with TRBJ2-1; 10 nucleotides agree with TRBD2. The CDR3 covers 19 residues. Germline V lookup: CDR1 LNHNV, CDR2 YYDKDF (reference sequence). Trimming removed 5 bases from V and 0 bases from J; junction bases left unmatched: 13. The CDR3 nucleotides read TGTGCCACCAGCGCCTCCCTGGGACTAGCGAAGAGCTCCTACAATGAGCAGTTCTTC. Amino acids: CATSASLGLAKSSYNEQFF.

Points on this clone: One end of the junction fails to match germline, which may point to a read error. V usage is TRBV4-2 and J usage is TRBJ2-1; maybe TRBD2 (5 bases). This CDR3 region has 13 residues. Germline V CDR1 and CDR2: LGHNA, YNFKEQ. The DNA of the CDR3 is TGTGCCAGCAGCCAAGAACGGACTGGGGAGCTGTTCTTC. Protein: CASSQERTGELFF.

V usage is TRBV2 and J usage is TRBJ1-4, with D possibly being TRBD1 (6 bases). The CDR3 is 13 amino acids. The V end was cut by 3 bases, the J end by 6 bases, with 8 bases between. Germline V gene data show CDR1 as SNHLY and CDR2 as FYNNEI. The CDR3 DNA sequence: TGTGCCAGCAGTGAGGACAGCCATGAAAAACTGTTTTTT. Its translation: CASSEDSHEKLFF.

The chain combines TRBV7-9 with TRBJ2-7; 12 nucleotides align to TRBD1. V trimming: 5 bases; J trimming: 9 bases; junction bases outside the gene matches: 14. Germline values: CDR1 SEHNR, CDR2 FQNEAQ (reference sequence). The CDR3 is 16 amino acids. The CDR3 protein is CASSRKTGTGGDWQYF. CDR3 in DNA: TGTGCCAGCAGCCGAAAAACCGGGACAGGGGGCGATTGGCAGTACTTC.

V and J are TRBV11-2 and TRBJ2-1; 7 nucleotides line up with TRBD1. Germline V lookup: CDR1 SGHAT, CDR2 FQNNGV. This CDR3 spans 18 amino acids. V shed 5 bases and J 4 bases; nucleotides not matched to a gene: 17. CDR3 in amino acids: CASSGRLTAQGFYNEQFF. The CDR3 nucleotides are TGTGCCAGCAGCGGACGTTTGACAGCACAGGGGTTTTACAATGAGCAGTTCTTC. Using reference TRBV11-2 and TRBJ2-1 for the parts outside the CDR3, the full variable domain is EAGVAQSPRYKIIEKRQSVAFWCNPISGHATLYWYQQILGQGPKLLIQFQNNGVVDDSQLPKDRFSAERLKGVDSTLKIQPAKLEDSAVYLCASSGRLTAQGFYNEQFFGPGTRLTVL.

CDR3 sequence (DNA): TGCGCCAGCAGCTTGGGGCAGGGGAATGAGCAGTTCTTC. Protein product: CASSLGQGNEQFF. The chain is built from TRBV5-1 and TRBJ2-1; D is possibly TRBD1 (6 bases). CDR1 and CDR2 (germline): SGHRS, YFSETQ. The CDR3 covers 13 residues. The ends were cut back, 0 bases at V and 7 bases at J, with 8 bases in the middle.

The J gene is TRBJ2-3, the V gene TRBV29-1; tentative D call: TRBD1 (7 bases). CDR3 size: 14 residues. V lost 6 bases to trimming and J lost 5 bases, with 18 bases between them. CDR1 is SQVTM, CDR2 ANQGSEA, per germline. This CDR3 reads CSVLTRQGRDTQYF. CDR3 nucleotides: TGCAGCGTCCTGACTAGACAGGGCCGAGATACGCAGTATTTT.

V and J are TRBV10-3 and TRBJ2-2, with 13 bases that match TRBD2. Germline V gives CDR1 ENHRY, CDR2 SYGVKD. Losses at the gene ends were 6 bases for V and 7 bases for J; bases not matched to a gene: 5. The CDR3 runs 15 residues. CDR3 loop: CAIRGTSGMNGELFF. The CDR3 bases are TGTGCCATCAGGGGGACTAGCGGGATGAACGGGGAGCTGTTTTTT.

The chain links TRBV2 to TRBJ2-5, with unresolved D. The CDR3 is 13 amino acids. Germline V lookup: CDR1 SNHLY, CDR2 FYNNEI. V was shortened by 3 bases and J by 1 base, with 6 bases between the two germline ends. CDR3 DNA sequence: TGTGCCAGCAGTGACGAGTTCCAAGAGACCCAGTACTTC. It codes for CASSDEFQETQYF.

The chain has TRBV5-1 and TRBJ1-1; 7 nucleotides match TRBD1. The length of the CDR3 is 13 residues. CDR1 is SGHRS, CDR2 YFSETQ, per germline. The V and J ends lost 4 bases and 11 bases, in that order; junction bases with no gene match: 11. In nucleotides, the CDR3 is TGCGCCAGCAGCCGGGGACAGCAATCGGTCGCTTTCTTT. The encoded protein is CASSRGQQSVAFF.

Points on this clone: Other DNA variants within this sample encode the same CDR3. The V gene is TRBV19, the J gene TRBJ1-1; D is possibly TRBD1 (5 bases). Germline CDR1 is LNHDA and CDR2 is SQIVND (reference sequence). V was pared by 2 bases and J by 3 bases, with 10 bases between. The CDR3 loop spans 14 amino acids. The CDR3 protein is CASSISGSDTEAFF. CDR3 DNA: TGTGCCAGTAGTATATCAGGGTCGGACACTGAAGCTTTCTTT.

V usage is TRBV7-6 and J usage is TRBJ2-7; the match to TRBD1 covers 9 bases. The CDR3 contains 15 residues. Germline values: CDR1 SGHVS, CDR2 FNYEAQ. After removal of 5 bases from V and 5 bases from J, the junction contained 10 bases not matched to a gene. CDR3 region: CASSPYRGPTDEQYF. CDR3 in DNA: TGTGCCAGCAGCCCATACAGGGGGCCGACGGACGAGCAGTACTTC. The full variable domain, rest sourced from reference TRBV7-6 and TRBJ2-7, is GAGVSQSPRYKVTKRGQDVALRCDPISGHVSLYWYRQALGQGPEFLTYFNYEAQQDKSGLPNDRFSAERPEGSISTLTIQRTEQRDSAMYRCASSPYRGPTDEQYFGPGTRLTVT.

This clone was seen a few times. The chain joins TRBV19 to TRBJ1-1; no clear D gene. Germline V CDR1 and CDR2: LNHDA, SQIVND (reference sequence). This CDR3 is built from 16 residues. Between the trimmed V and J ends, which lost 5 bases and 0 bases, there was a span of 16 bases. The CDR3 is CASSPADSHMNTEAFF. CDR3 in DNA: TGTGCCAGTAGTCCGGCAGACTCCCATATGAACACTGAAGCTTTCTTT.

There are a few counts of this clone. The CDR3 DNA reads as TGTGCCAGCAGCTCCCAGCCCTTGACTAGCGGGAACTACGAGCAGTACTTC. Its protein is CASSSQPLTSGNYEQYF. This chain joins TRBV7-2 and TRBJ2-7, with 11 nucleotides matching TRBD2. CDR1 and CDR2 (germline): SGHTA, FQGNSA. CDR3 length: 17 residues. Trimming took 4 bases from V and 3 from J; bases not matched to a gene: 11. The variable domain in full, with the rest retrieved from reference TRBV7-2 and TRBJ2-7, is GAGVSQSPSNKVTEKGKDVELRCDPISGHTALYWYRQSLGQGLEFLIYFQGNSAPDKSGLPSDRFSAERTGGSVSTLTIQRTQQEDSAVYLCASSSQPLTSGNYEQYFGPGTRLTVT.

This sequence joins TRBV14 and TRBJ2-1; no definite D call. The CDR3 has 15 amino acids. CDR1 is SGHDN, CDR2 FVKESK, per germline. Trimming took off 0 bases at V and 9 bases at J, with 15 bases between the two ends. CDR3 protein: CASSQDLSLVAEQFF. DNA for the CDR3: TGTGCCAGCAGCCAAGATCTAAGTCTCGTCGCTGAGCAGTTCTTC.

The CDR3 protein is CASSMRVSANTEAFF. In nucleotides, the CDR3 is TGTGCCAGTAGTATGAGGGTCTCTGCGAACACTGAAGCTTTCTTT. The chain employs TRBV19 and TRBJ1-1; no clear D. The CDR3 totals 15 residues. Germline-derived CDR1 and CDR2 are LNHDA and SQIVND (reference sequence). V was clipped by 3 bases and J by 1 base, with 12 bases between them.